This T cell receptor beta chain was documented in a study of T-cell reconstitution after alpha-beta-depleted transplantation in children. This clonotype was seen ten or more times. Its specificity is unknown. Study findings and constraints: Roughly two months post-transplant, alpha-beta T cells reportedly originated from several hundred graft clones that had expanded.

Researchers prepared the TCRbeta library using unique molecular identifiers, the study reports. TCRdb re-analysed the PCR reads in MiXCR, keeping a single row per CDR3 protein. Of 180,000 or so distinct CDR3 sequences listed, roughly 6.3% are singletons. V shed 2 bases and J 3 bases; nucleotides not matched to a gene: 8. Germline CDR1 is SGHRS and CDR2 is YFSETQ. The CDR3 has 16 residues. The chain couples TRBV5-1 to TRBJ2-5; 9 bases are shared with TRBD2. The origin of this receptor is a girl in the first two years of life with combined immunodeficiency, due to receive a stem cell transplant. The material sequenced was PBMCs, taken before TCRalphabeta/CD19-depleted stem cell transplant. In DNA, the CDR3 is TGCGCCAGCAGCTTAACGGCGGGACTAGCAAAAGAGACCCAGTACTTC. Protein sequence: CASSLTAGLAKETQYF.